This TCR beta chain was profiled in a study of T cell responses to AZD1222 COVID-19 vaccine. Whole-study findings and limits: Seropositive AZD1222 recipients at baseline numbered only five to seven.

In the case of this clone: The antigen is not known.

Data came from immunoSEQ multiplex PCR; TCRdb stores just in-frame clones and leaves some out. This sample has around 90,000 clones, with 70% to 90% found just once. Deletions cut 6 bases from V and 1 base from J, with 9 bases between. The CDR3 runs 13 residues. The V and J genes are TRBV12-3 or TRBV12-4 and TRBJ1-2; possible D gene TRBD1, 5 bases. Specimen: peripheral blood, collected on day 0 of AZD1222 vaccination. This receptor was obtained from an adult in good health. The CDR3 region is CASSPQVNYGYTF. The CDR3 DNA sequence: TGTGCCAGCAGCCCACAGGTTAACTATGGCTACACCTTC.